A single sample gave rise to the 18 T cell receptor beta chains below, sequenced in a study of shared clonotypes between healthy human individuals. Data came from immunoSEQ multiplex PCR; TCRdb stores just in-frame clones and leaves some out. The data contain some 200,000 clones, just under 95% of them singletons. Sequencing used naive CD4+ T cells sorted from blood. Noted subset: CD45RA+ positively selected. The receptors were gathered from a woman aged 25 to 39 in good health.

The chain recombines TRBV19 with TRBJ1-5; D unclear. Trimming left V 7 bases short and J 0 bases short, with 13 bases between. This CDR3 comprises 15 residues. Germline values: CDR1 LNHDA, CDR2 SQIVND (reference sequence). The CDR3 bases are TGTGCCAGTACCAAATACGGCTATAGCAATCAGCCCCAGCATTTT. It is translated as CASTKYGYSNQPQHF. Looking up the rest from reference TRBV19 and TRBJ1-5 gives the full variable domain: DGGITQSPKYLFRKEGQNVTLSCEQNLNHDAMYWYRQDPGQGLRLIYYSQIVNDFQKGDIAEGYSVSREKKESFPLTVTSAQKNPTAFYLCASTKYGYSNQPQHFGDGTRLSIL.

The chain couples TRBV6-1 to TRBJ2-7; perhaps TRBD2 as D (6 bases). The CDR3 contains 14 residues. The ends were cut back, 5 bases at V and 0 bases at J, with 11 bases in the middle. Germline-derived CDR1 and CDR2 are MNHNS and SASEGT. Here the CDR3 DNA reads TGTGCCAGCAGTCCGGACTACAGCTCCTACGAGCAGTACTTC. Translated: CASSPDYSSYEQYF.

The chain couples TRBV5-4 to TRBJ2-7; 12 nucleotides line up with TRBD2. Germline V gene lookup returns CDR1 SGHNT and CDR2 YYREEE (reference sequence). With 0 bases clipped from V and 7 bases from J, the junction kept 5 bases outside the gene matches. The CDR3 consists of 15 residues. CDR3 sequence (DNA): TGTGCCAGCAGCTTGGGACTAGCGGGAGTCAGAGAGCAGTACTTC. Its translation is CASSLGLAGVREQYF. The full variable domain, with the rest looked up from reference TRBV5-4 and TRBJ2-7, is ETGVTQSPTHLIKTRGQQVTLRCSSQSGHNTVSWYQQALGQGPQFIFQYYREEENGRGNFPPRFSGLQFPNYSSELNVNALELDDSALYLCASSLGLAGVREQYFGPGTRLTVT.

The gene calls are TRBV10-1 and TRBJ2-7, with 10 bases aligning to TRBD2. The V gene's germline CDR1 is WNHNN and CDR2 SYGVQD (reference sequence). This CDR3 has 14 amino acids. The J segment lost 3 bases and the V segment lost 6 bases, leaving 5 bases of the junction unmatched. CDR3 nucleotides: TGCGCCAGCAGAGGGACTAGCGCATTCTACGAGCAGTACTTC. Translating gives CASRGTSAFYEQYF.

The chain has TRBV5-6 and TRBJ1-1, with 8 bases that match TRBD1. V was clipped by 1 base and J by 5 bases; unmatched bases: 7. The CDR3 covers 15 residues. Looked up from germline, CDR1 is SGHDT and CDR2 is YYEEEE. CDR3 sequence (DNA): TGTGCCAGCAGCTTGTATCAGGGGGCAATTACTGAAGCTTTCTTT. Protein sequence: CASSLYQGAITEAFF.

The V gene is TRBV5-4, the J gene TRBJ2-5; D gene ambiguous. CDR1 and CDR2 (germline): SGHNT, YYREEE (reference sequence). This CDR3 is 13 amino acids long. Deletions cut 1 base from V and 5 bases from J, with 9 bases between. CDR3 residues: CASSLIGSETQYF. In nucleotides, the CDR3 is TGTGCCAGCAGCTTGATAGGGTCGGAGACCCAGTACTTC.

The gene calls are TRBV19 and TRBJ2-7, with 9 bases fitting TRBD2. Trimming at V came to 1 base and at J to 0 bases, leaving 7 bases not matched to a gene. From germline, CDR1 is LNHDA and CDR2 SQIVND (reference sequence). This CDR3 region has 17 residues. The CDR3 DNA sequence: TGTGCCAGTAGTATAGCAAATAGCGGGGGAAGCTCCTACGAGCAGTACTTC. Its protein is CASSIANSGGSSYEQYF. Full variable domain (missing parts from reference TRBV19 and TRBJ2-7): DGGITQSPKYLFRKEGQNVTLSCEQNLNHDAMYWYRQDPGQGLRLIYYSQIVNDFQKGDIAEGYSVSREKKESFPLTVTSAQKNPTAFYLCASSIANSGGSSYEQYFGPGTRLTVT.

V and J are TRBV25-1 and TRBJ2-7; the match to TRBD2 covers 8 bases. V lost 3 bases, J lost 2 bases, and 6 bases stayed unmatched. In germline, CDR1 is MGHDK, CDR2 SYGVNS. CDR3 length: 15 residues. The CDR3 nucleotides read TGTGCCAGCAGTGATTTCACTAGCGGACCCTACGAGCAGTACTTC. Protein: CASSDFTSGPYEQYF.

V and J are TRBV18 and TRBJ2-1, with D perhaps matching TRBD1 or TRBD2 (5 bases each). Germline-derived CDR1 and CDR2 are KGHSH and LQKENI. Deletions cut 6 bases from V and 8 bases from J, with 11 bases between. There are 12 residues in the CDR3. The CDR3 DNA is TGTGCCAGCTCGAGGGGAGTCCATGAGCAGTTCTTC. This translates into CASSRGVHEQFF.

This clone is a singleton in its sample. The V call is TRBV10-3, the J call TRBJ2-7, with TRBD2 matching over 11 bases. Germline CDR1 is ENHRY and CDR2 is SYGVKD. CDR3 length equals 14 residues. The V gene end was trimmed by 3 bases and the J gene end by 5 bases; junction bases not matched to a gene: 3. The DNA for the CDR3 is TGTGCCATCAGTGAATCACTAGCGGGAGACGAGCAGTACTTC. Translation gives CAISESLAGDEQYF.

The chain has TRBV5-1 and TRBJ2-4, with D maybe TRBD2 (6 bases). From germline, CDR1 is SGHRS and CDR2 YFSETQ. Between the trimmed V and J ends, which lost 4 bases and 0 bases, there was a span of 17 bases. The CDR3 contains 17 residues. The CDR3, as DNA: TGCGCCAGCAGCCCCTACGGCGGGGAAATAGCCAAAAACATTCAGTACTTC. It translates to CASSPYGGEIAKNIQYF. Looking up the rest from reference TRBV5-1 and TRBJ2-4 gives the full variable domain: KAGVTQTPRYLIKTRGQQVTLSCSPISGHRSVSWYQQTPGQGLQFLFEYFSETQRNKGNFPGRFSGRQFSNSRSEMNVSTLELGDSALYLCASSPYGGEIAKNIQYFGAGTRLSVL.

The chain employs TRBV5-4 and TRBJ2-5; a possible D gene is TRBD2 (5 bases). The germline V gene encodes CDR1 SGHNT and CDR2 YYREEE (reference sequence). The CDR3 consists of 14 residues. Trimming removed 0 bases at V and 4 bases at J, with 10 bases between. The DNA for the CDR3 is TGTGCCAGCAGCTTGGCCTCTCGGGGAGAGACCCAGTACTTC. This gives the protein CASSLASRGETQYF.

The V gene is TRBV5-1, the J gene TRBJ2-7; TRBD2 agrees at 13 bases. Germline lookup yields CDR1 SGHRS and CDR2 YFSETQ. The junction had 8 bases not matched to a gene; V was cut back by 4 bases and J by 1 base. The CDR3 runs to 17 residues. CDR3: CASSTGLAGAGSYEQYF. The CDR3 DNA reads as TGCGCCAGCAGCACTGGACTAGCGGGAGCGGGGTCCTACGAGCAGTACTTC.

The gene calls are TRBV11-2 and TRBJ2-5, with D perhaps matching TRBD1 (6 bases). Germline CDR1 and CDR2: SGHAT and FQNNGV. CDR3 length: 16 residues. Trimming removed 3 bases at V and 2 bases at J, with 16 bases between. The CDR3 region is CASSFRPTGVQETQYF. The DNA for the CDR3 is TGTGCCAGCAGCTTCCGACCGACAGGCGTTCAAGAGACCCAGTACTTC. Using reference TRBV11-2 and TRBJ2-5 for the parts outside the CDR3, the full variable domain is EAGVAQSPRYKIIEKRQSVAFWCNPISGHATLYWYQQILGQGPKLLIQFQNNGVVDDSQLPKDRFSAERLKGVDSTLKIQPAKLEDSAVYLCASSFRPTGVQETQYFGPGTRLLVL.

Only one count was recorded for this clone. The J gene is TRBJ2-3, the V gene TRBV7-9, with 7 bases that match TRBD2. The germline CDR1 and CDR2 sequences are SEHNR and FQNEAQ (reference sequence). CDR3 length equals 17 residues. The ends lost 4 bases at V and 0 bases at J; junction bases unmatched: 10. The CDR3 region has the DNA TGTGCCAGCAGCTGGTCGCCCGGGACTAAAAGCACAGATACGCAGTATTTT. As protein: CASSWSPGTKSTDTQYF.

V is TRBV5-5 and J is TRBJ2-7; D may correspond to TRBD1 or TRBD2 (7 bases each). Trimming left V 4 bases short and J 9 bases short, with 14 bases between. This CDR3 has 12 residues. Per germline, CDR1 SGHKS and CDR2 YYEKEE (reference sequence). Written as DNA, the CDR3 is TGTGCCAGCAGCCGGACAGGCGGGGGGCAGTACTTC. Amino acids: CASSRTGGGQYF.

The chain combines TRBV5-1 with TRBJ2-7; TRBD1 matches 8 bases. Germline V gene sequence: CDR1 SGHRS, CDR2 YFSETQ. V trimming: 5 bases; J trimming: 0 bases; junction bases outside the gene matches: 7. The CDR3 has 15 amino acids. The CDR3 loop is CASSRGQDSSYEQYF. In nucleotides, the CDR3 is TGCGCCAGCAGTCGGGGACAGGATAGCTCCTACGAGCAGTACTTC.

CDR3 amino acids: CASSRRIWREMNEQFF. In DNA, the CDR3 is TGTGCCAGTAGTAGGAGGATTTGGCGGGAGATGAATGAGCAGTTCTTC. This chain joins TRBV19 and TRBJ2-1; 7 bases line up with TRBD2. From germline, CDR1 is LNHDA and CDR2 SQIVND (reference sequence). V was clipped by 4 bases and J by 7 bases; unmatched bases: 13. CDR3 length: 16 residues.